The 27 T cell receptor beta chains listed next were all sequenced from one sample in a study of T-cell reconstitution after alpha-beta-depleted transplantation in children. This sample's TCRbeta library carried unique molecular identifier barcodes. TCRdb ran MiXCR on the PCR reads and lists one entry per CDR3 protein. The sample holds around 190,000 distinct CDR3 sequences, 6.6% seen once. The sequenced sample was PBMCs, obtained before TCRalphabeta/CD19-depleted stem cell transplant. These receptors originate from a boy younger than 10 with acute lymphoblastic leukemia, due to receive a stem cell transplant.

This clonotype was counted ten times or more. The V and J genes are TRBV29-1 and TRBJ2-3; 12 nucleotides align to TRBD2. Germline V CDR1 and CDR2: SQVTM, ANQGSEA. This CDR3 has 14 amino acids. The J segment lost 4 bases and the V segment lost 6 bases, leaving 5 bases of the junction unmatched. CDR3 in amino acids: CSVASGRAADTQYF. Written as DNA, the CDR3 is TGCAGCGTCGCTAGCGGGAGGGCGGCAGATACGCAGTATTTT.

This clonotype was seen many times. The V and J genes are TRBV3-1 and TRBJ2-2, with 9 bases matching TRBD2. This CDR3 has 19 amino acids. Losses at the gene ends were 4 bases for V and 2 bases for J; bases not matched to a gene: 14. CDR1 is LGHDT, CDR2 YNNKEL, per germline (reference sequence). CDR3 protein: CASSRPLMVSGRNTGELFF. The CDR3 region has the DNA TGTGCCAGCAGCCGCCCTCTTATGGTTAGCGGGAGAAACACCGGGGAGCTGTTTTTT. Combining the CDR3 with reference TRBV3-1 and TRBJ2-2 gives the whole variable domain DTAVSQTPKYLVTQMGNDKSIKCEQNLGHDTMYWYKQDSKKFLKIMFSYNNKELIINETVPNRFSPKSPDKAHLNLHINSLELGDSAVYFCASSRPLMVSGRNTGELFFGEGSRLTVL.

The table lists this clonotype with many counts. At one boundary the junction diverges from the germline segment, which might be a read error. The chain couples TRBV12-3 or TRBV12-4 to TRBJ2-3, with TRBD2 matching over 7 bases. The CDR3 is 17 amino acids. Written as DNA, the CDR3 is TGTGCCAGCAGGACCCCCCGGGACTACGAGAGCACAGATACGCACTATTTT. This codes for CASRTPRDYESTDTHYF.

This clonotype was counted ten times or more. The rearrangement uses TRBV15 and TRBJ2-1, with D uncertain. The CDR3 is 12 residues long. Germline values: CDR1 LNHNV, CDR2 YYDKDF (reference sequence). V was clipped by 5 bases and J by 4 bases, with 6 bases between them. This chain's CDR3 is CATSWKYNEQFF. CDR3 DNA sequence: TGTGCCACCAGCTGGAAATACAATGAGCAGTTCTTC.

This clonotype turned up a few times. This sequence joins TRBV10-3 and TRBJ1-6; TRBD1 might be the D (6 bases). Germline loops: CDR1 ENHRY, CDR2 SYGVKD. This CDR3 has 13 amino acids. V dropped 8 bases and J dropped 8 bases, with 13 bases sitting between them. The CDR3 bases are TGTGCCATCGCAGGGGAGACCCATTCACCCCTCCACTTT. It codes for CAIAGETHSPLHF.

The chain links TRBV20-1 to TRBJ2-5, with D unclear. V gave up 6 bases and J gave up 2 bases, with 10 bases separating them. CDR3 length: 12 amino acids. Germline V lookup: CDR1 DFQATT, CDR2 SNEGSKA (reference sequence). Written as DNA, the CDR3 is TGCAGTGCCTCGACTGAGCAAGAGACCCAGTACTTC. This sequence encodes CSASTEQETQYF.

This clonotype showed up many times. The rearrangement links TRBV7-2 to TRBJ2-2; D gene ambiguous. CDR1 and CDR2 from the germline V gene are SGHTA and FQGNSA. The V gene lost 2 bases and the J gene lost 4 bases, with 14 bases spanning the gap. This CDR3 contains 16 residues. The DNA of the CDR3 is TGTGCCAGCAGCTTAATTGTCGTTGTGGCCACCGGGGAGCTGTTTTTT. It encodes CASSLIVVVATGELFF.

The chain recombines TRBV28 with TRBJ1-2; D not resolved. The V and J ends lost 8 bases and 8 bases respectively, with 9 bases between them. The CDR3 is 10 residues long. CDR1 and CDR2 from the germline V gene are MDHEN and SYDVKM. DNA for the CDR3: TGTGCCAGCGGTGTAGGGGGCTACACCTTC. Translating gives CASGVGGYTF.

This clonotype came up a few times. The chain links TRBV30 to TRBJ2-5; a possible D gene is TRBD2 (6 bases). CDR3 length: 15 residues. Germline V gene sequence: CDR1 GTSNPN, CDR2 SVGIG (reference sequence). Trimming shortened V by 4 bases and J by 4 bases, and 19 bases separated the two germline ends. The CDR3 here is CAWTRRGRGRETQYF. DNA of the CDR3: TGTGCCTGGACCCGTCGGGGGAGAGGCCGAGAGACCCAGTACTTC.

The sample holds many counts of this clonotype. This chain uses TRBV2 with TRBJ2-1; a possible D gene is TRBD2 (5 bases). V was shortened by 2 bases and J by 3 bases, with 5 bases between the two germline ends. Germline V gene lookup returns CDR1 SNHLY and CDR2 FYNNEI. CDR3 length equals 13 residues. The CDR3 loop is CASSETSYNEQFF. CDR3 sequence (DNA): TGTGCCAGCAGTGAAACTAGCTACAATGAGCAGTTCTTC.

Only a few counts were recorded for this clonotype. The chain recombines TRBV9 with TRBJ2-1; 16 nucleotides agree with TRBD2. The CDR3 contains 21 residues. V lost 0 bases to trimming and J lost 6 bases; unmatched junction nucleotides: 15. The V gene's germline CDR1 is SGDLS and CDR2 YYNGEE. The CDR3: CASSVVPVTGLAGGTSNEQFF. DNA of the CDR3: TGTGCCAGCAGCGTAGTCCCCGTTACGGGACTAGCGGGGGGGACTTCCAATGAGCAGTTCTTC. Full variable domain (rest looked up from reference TRBV9 and TRBJ2-1): DSGVTQTPKHLITATGQRVTLRCSPRSGDLSVYWYQQSLDQGLQFLIQYYNGEERAKGNILERFSAQQFPDLHSELNLSSLELGDSALYFCASSVVPVTGLAGGTSNEQFFGPGTRLTVL.

This clonotype was seen many times. This rearrangement joins TRBV29-1 to TRBJ2-3; 10 bases fit TRBD2. The CDR3 extends over 14 amino acids. Germline V gene data show CDR1 as SQVTM and CDR2 as ANQGSEA. Unmatched junction bases numbered 4, after V lost 2 bases and J lost 5 bases. The CDR3 nucleotides read TGCAGCGTTGAACCAGCGGGGGGGCTAGATACGCAGTATTTT. As protein: CSVEPAGGLDTQYF.

In its sample, this clonotype was seen a few times. This chain connects TRBV9 to TRBJ2-3; D is unresolved. V lost 0 bases, J lost 5 bases, and 7 bases lay in between. The germline V gene has CDR1 SGDLS and CDR2 YYNGEE. The CDR3 is 13 residues long. This chain's CDR3 is CASSVAGKDTQYF. The CDR3 DNA sequence: TGTGCCAGCAGCGTAGCAGGAAAAGATACGCAGTATTTT.

In this sample, this clonotype turned up a few times. The chain has TRBV7-9 and TRBJ2-7; TRBD2 aligns across 10 bases. The CDR3 sequence is 14 residues long. Germline V gives CDR1 SEHNR, CDR2 FQNEAQ (reference sequence). The V and J ends lost 5 bases and 5 bases, in that order; junction bases with no gene match: 6. The CDR3 loop is CASSAGTSDHEQYF. The CDR3 region has the DNA TGTGCCAGCAGCGCCGGGACTAGCGACCACGAGCAGTACTTC.

This clonotype appeared many times. The chain uses TRBV18 and TRBJ2-7; 10 nucleotides agree with TRBD1. CDR3 length: 16 residues. Trimming removed 4 bases from V and 5 bases from J; junction bases left unmatched: 11. Germline CDR1 is KGHSH and CDR2 is LQKENI. This chain's CDR3 is CASSQSAAGTGDEQYF. The CDR3 DNA is TGTGCCAGCTCACAGAGCGCGGCTGGGACAGGGGACGAGCAGTACTTC.

This clonotype has ten or more counts. The chain employs TRBV14 and TRBJ2-1; 7 positions agree with TRBD2. CDR1 and CDR2 (germline): SGHDN, FVKESK. There are 15 residues in the CDR3. V was pared by 1 base and J by 3 bases, with 3 bases of the junction left unmatched. In nucleotides, the CDR3 is TGTGCCAGCAGCCAAGCAGCGGGATTCTACAATGAGCAGTTCTTC. Translating it yields CASSQAAGFYNEQFF.

This clonotype has ten or more counts. The chain is built from TRBV12-3 or TRBV12-4 and TRBJ2-3; 7 nucleotides match TRBD2. V lost 7 bases to trimming and J lost 0 bases; unmatched junction nucleotides: 4. The CDR3 consists of 14 residues. DNA of the CDR3: TGTGCCAGCACGATCGGGGGGAGCACAGATACGCAGTATTTT. Protein: CASTIGGSTDTQYF.

Only a few counts were recorded for this clonotype. The chain recombines TRBV20-1 with TRBJ1-4; D not certain. Germline V CDR1 and CDR2: DFQATT, SNEGSKA (reference sequence). V lost 5 bases and J 0 bases, leaving 7 bases between the germline ends. This CDR3 has 13 amino acids. The CDR3 DNA sequence: TGCAGTGCTTTTGGTGCAACTAATGAAAAACTGTTTTTT. Translation: CSAFGATNEKLFF.

This clonotype was observed many times. The chain is built from TRBV5-1 and TRBJ2-3; tentative D call: TRBD2 (6 bases). CDR3 length: 13 amino acids. Germline assignment: CDR1 SGHRS and CDR2 YFSETQ. V lost 6 bases and J lost 1, with 9 bases in between. This chain's CDR3 is CASMPGGTDTQYF. As DNA, the CDR3 is TGCGCCAGCATGCCGGGGGGCACAGATACGCAGTATTTT.

As for this clonotype: At one end the junction does not follow the germline gene, possibly because of a read error. The chain has TRBV7-8 and TRBJ2-7, with TRBD1 as a possible D gene (6 bases). In germline, CDR1 is SGHVS, CDR2 FQNEAQ. This CDR3 has 12 residues. The CDR3: CASSLKGDERYF. The DNA for the CDR3 is TGTGCCAGCAGCCTCAAGGGGGACGAGCGGTACTTC.

Points on this clonotype: A single base separates this from a much larger clone, so it may be a read error. V usage is TRBV7-2 and J usage is TRBJ2-3; 8 positions agree with TRBD1. Germline CDR1 reads SGHTA; CDR2 reads FQGNSA. This CDR3 spans 16 amino acids. Here the CDR3 DNA reads TGTGTCAGCAGCTACGGACAGGGTGTGTCGATAGATACGCAGTATTTT. This encodes CVSSYGQGVSIDTQYF. Variable domain in full (rest from reference TRBV7-2 and TRBJ2-3): GAGVSQSPSNKVTEKGKDVELRCDPISGHTALYWYRQSLGQGLEFLIYFQGNSAPDKSGLPSDRFSAERTGGSVSTLTIQRTQQEDSAVYLCVSSYGQGVSIDTQYFGPGTRLTVL.

This clonotype was counted between two and nine times. This rearrangement joins TRBV7-8 to TRBJ2-3; D may be TRBD2 (6 bases). V was clipped by 3 bases and J by 1 base, with 11 bases between them. The CDR3 length is 15 residues. The germline V gene has CDR1 SGHVS and CDR2 FQNEAQ. CDR3 sequence (DNA): TGTGCCAGCAGCTTTAGTGGAGGGGGCACAGATACGCAGTATTTT. The encoded protein is CASSFSGGGTDTQYF.

The chain couples TRBV7-6 to TRBJ1-5, with a possible D match to TRBD1 (5 bases). V gave up 5 bases and J gave up 8 bases, with 13 bases separating them. The CDR3 consists of 13 residues. Germline V gene sequence: CDR1 SGHVS, CDR2 FNYEAQ. The CDR3 reads CASSATKGKPQHF. CDR3 in DNA: TGTGCCAGCAGCGCCACTAAGGGGAAGCCCCAGCATTTT.

This clonotype came up many times. This sequence joins TRBV6-1 and TRBJ2-1, with D uncertain. V lost 3 bases, J lost 7 bases, and 7 bases lay in between. Germline V gene sequence: CDR1 MNHNS, CDR2 SASEGT. The CDR3 extends over 12 amino acids. The DNA of the CDR3 is TGTGCCAGCAGTGACGCTTATAATGAGCAGTTCTTC. It is translated as CASSDAYNEQFF.

This clonotype was counted ten times or more. The chain combines TRBV7-9 with TRBJ2-1; D is tentatively TRBD1 or TRBD2 (5 bases each). Trimming pared 3 bases from V and 0 bases from J, leaving 9 bases between. The germline CDR1 and CDR2 sequences are SEHNR and FQNEAQ (reference sequence). CDR3 size: 15 residues. The CDR3 coding sequence is TGTGCCAGCAGCTTTCCGGGGCGCTCCTACAATGAGCAGTTCTTC. Translated: CASSFPGRSYNEQFF.

This clonotype was recorded at least ten times. J is TRBJ2-7 and V is TRBV11-2, with D unresolved. CDR1 SGHAT and CDR2 FQNNGV come from the germline V gene. Trimming took 5 bases from V and 4 from J, leaving 9 bases between them. The CDR3 has 12 amino acids. The DNA for the CDR3 is TGTGCCAGCAGCCCTAAGAATTACGAGCAGTACTTC. Protein: CASSPKNYEQYF.

This clonotype has at least ten counts. The J gene is TRBJ2-3, the V gene TRBV6-1; 9 bases agree with TRBD2. The CDR3 consists of 16 residues. Germline trimming cut 4 bases from V and 0 bases from J; bases unmatched to any gene: 5. The germline gives CDR1 MNHNS, CDR2 SASEGT. In DNA, the CDR3 is TGTGCCAGCAGTGGCCTTAGCGGGGGCAGCACAGATACGCAGTATTTT. It yields the protein CASSGLSGGSTDTQYF.